These T cell receptor beta chains were read from a single sample in a study of blood T cell repertoires in COVID-19. The table came from immunoSEQ multiplex PCR; TCRdb's copy has only in-frame clones and leaves some out. The table shows some 300,000 clones, with around 91% occurring only once. Sequencing used peripheral blood. The origin of the receptors is a woman in her 40s with COVID-19, enrolled during active disease. Both conserved end residues are part of each CDR3. The D gene is left open where the match is weak.

j_gene,d_gene,v_gene,CDR3aa,CDR3nt
TRBJ2-6,-,TRBV5-4,CASSLGGRFSGANVLTF,TGTGCCAGCAGCTTGGGAGGGAGGTTCTCTGGGGCCAACGTCCTGACTTTC
TRBJ1-2,-,TRBV28,CASSFHRERYGYTF,TGTGCCAGCAGTTTCCACAGGGAGAGATATGGCTACACCTTC
TRBJ1-1,-,TRBV6-6,CASTGGAFF,TGTGCCAGTACTGGAGGAGCTTTCTTT
TRBJ2-2,-,TRBV5-1,CASSLGHGSAGELFF,TGCGCCAGCAGCTTGGGTCACGGGTCGGCCGGGGAGCTGTTTTTT
TRBJ1-3,-,TRBV5-4,CASSLTGIFGNTIYF,TGTGCCAGCAGCTTGACAGGGATTTTCGGAAACACCATATATTTT
TRBJ2-5,-,TRBV28,CASSPQWRRGKETQYF,TGTGCCAGCAGTCCTCAATGGCGGAGAGGGAAAGAGACCCAGTACTTC
TRBJ2-5,TRBD1,TRBV19,CASRETGLVGTQYF,TGTGCCAGTAGGGAGACAGGGCTCGTCGGAACCCAGTACTTC
TRBJ1-2,TRBD1,TRBV5-5,CASSSPQGYGYGYTF,TGTGCCAGCAGCTCGCCACAGGGGTATGGCTATGGCTACACCTTC
TRBJ1-3,TRBD1,TRBV3-1/TRBV3-2,CASSQEGQISGNTIYF,TGTGCCAGCAGCCAAGAGGGACAGATCTCTGGAAACACCATATATTTT
TRBJ2-2,TRBD2,TRBV9,CASSARERGSNTGELFF,TGTGCCAGCAGCGCCAGAGAGCGGGGCTCGAACACCGGGGAGCTGTTTTTT
TRBJ1-6,-,TRBV28,CASSGAGNSPLHF,TGTGCCAGCAGTGGGGCAGGGAATTCACCCCTCCACTTT
TRBJ2-5,TRBD2,TRBV3-1/TRBV3-2,CASSPPGLAGGRFRKTQYF,TGTGCCAGCAGCCCTCCGGGACTAGCGGGAGGAAGGTTTCGAAAGACCCAGTACTTC
TRBJ1-1,TRBD1,TRBV7-2,CASSYRDRAEAFF,TGTGCCAGCAGCTACCGGGACAGGGCTGAAGCTTTCTTT
TRBJ2-1,TRBD2,TRBV19,CASSSSGGETYNEQFF,TGTGCCAGTAGCTCTAGCGGGGGGGAAACCTACAATGAGCAGTTCTTC
TRBJ1-5,-,TRBV6-5,CASLNKSNQPQHF,TGTGCCAGCCTAAATAAGAGCAATCAGCCCCAGCATTTT
TRBJ1-2,-,TRBV10-3,CAISGALGTVHGYTF,TGTGCCATCAGTGGTGCGCTGGGTACAGTCCATGGCTACACCTTC
TRBJ2-7,TRBD2,TRBV27,CASSLEVAGAESSYEQYF,TGTGCCAGCAGTTTAGAAGTAGCGGGGGCCGAAAGCTCCTACGAGCAGTACTTC
TRBJ2-1,-,TRBV6-5,CASRDMTAYNEQFF,TGTGCCAGCAGAGATATGACAGCGTACAATGAGCAGTTCTTC
TRBJ1-4,TRBD1,TRBV27,CASILPGTGNEKLFF,TGTGCCAGCATCCTCCCCGGGACAGGTAATGAAAAACTGTTTTTT
TRBJ2-5,-,TRBV9,CASSGSGGAQETQYF,TGTGCCAGCAGCGGTTCAGGAGGGGCGCAAGAGACCCAGTACTTC
TRBJ2-2,TRBD1,TRBV9,CASSVRTGGATGELFF,TGTGCCAGCAGCGTCCGGACAGGGGGCGCAACCGGGGAGCTGTTTTTT
TRBJ2-6,-,TRBV19,CATTRIGGPSSGANVLTF,TGTGCCACGACTAGGATAGGGGGCCCCAGCTCTGGGGCCAACGTCCTGACTTTC